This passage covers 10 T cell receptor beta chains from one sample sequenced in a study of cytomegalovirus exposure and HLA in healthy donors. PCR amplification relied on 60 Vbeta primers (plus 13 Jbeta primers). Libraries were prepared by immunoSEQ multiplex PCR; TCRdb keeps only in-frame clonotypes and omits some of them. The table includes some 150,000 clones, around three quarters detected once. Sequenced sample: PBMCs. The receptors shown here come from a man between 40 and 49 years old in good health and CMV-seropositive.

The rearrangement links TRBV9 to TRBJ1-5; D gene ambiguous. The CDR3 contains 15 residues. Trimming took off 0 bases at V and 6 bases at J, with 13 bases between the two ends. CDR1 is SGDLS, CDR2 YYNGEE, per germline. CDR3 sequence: CASSVGDHGIQPQHF. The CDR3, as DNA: TGTGCCAGCAGCGTAGGGGATCACGGGATTCAGCCCCAGCATTTT.

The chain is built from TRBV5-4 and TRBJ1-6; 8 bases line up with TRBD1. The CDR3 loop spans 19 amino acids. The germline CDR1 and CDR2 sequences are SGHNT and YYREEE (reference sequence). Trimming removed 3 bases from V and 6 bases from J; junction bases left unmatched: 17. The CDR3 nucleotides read TGTGCCAGCAGCTACAACCTAGAGGACAGGGAGTTCGCTAATTCACCCCTCCACTTT. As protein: CASSYNLEDREFANSPLHF.

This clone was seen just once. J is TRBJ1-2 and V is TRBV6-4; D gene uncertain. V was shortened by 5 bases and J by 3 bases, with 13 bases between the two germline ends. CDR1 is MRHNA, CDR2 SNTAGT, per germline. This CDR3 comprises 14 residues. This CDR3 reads CASSPAGLDYGYTF. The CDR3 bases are TGTGCCAGCAGTCCCGCGGGTCTGGACTATGGCTACACCTTC.

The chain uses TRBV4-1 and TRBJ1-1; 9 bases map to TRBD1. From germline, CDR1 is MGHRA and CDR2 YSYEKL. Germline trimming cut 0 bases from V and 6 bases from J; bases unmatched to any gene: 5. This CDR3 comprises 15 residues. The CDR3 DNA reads TGCGCCAGCAGCCAAGATGAGACAGGGGGGTCTGAAGCTTTCTTT. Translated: CASSQDETGGSEAFF.

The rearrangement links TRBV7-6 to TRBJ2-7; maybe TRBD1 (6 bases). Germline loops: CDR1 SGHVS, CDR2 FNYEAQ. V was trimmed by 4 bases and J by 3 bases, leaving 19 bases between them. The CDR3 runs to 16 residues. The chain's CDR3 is CASSSTAGVARYEQYF. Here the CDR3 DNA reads TGTGCCAGCAGCTCGACCGCAGGGGTTGCACGCTACGAGCAGTACTTC.

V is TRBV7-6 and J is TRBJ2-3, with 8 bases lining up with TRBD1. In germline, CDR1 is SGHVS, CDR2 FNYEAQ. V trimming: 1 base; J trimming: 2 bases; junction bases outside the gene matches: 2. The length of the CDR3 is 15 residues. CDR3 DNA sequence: TGTGCCAGCAGCTTAGGGACAGGGCTCACAGATACGCAGTATTTT. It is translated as CASSLGTGLTDTQYF.

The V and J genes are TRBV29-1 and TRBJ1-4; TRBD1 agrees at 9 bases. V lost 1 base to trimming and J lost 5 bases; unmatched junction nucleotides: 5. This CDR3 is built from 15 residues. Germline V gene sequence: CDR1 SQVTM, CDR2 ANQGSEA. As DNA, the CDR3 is TGCAGCGTTGAAGGCGACAGGGGGAAGAATGAAAAACTGTTTTTT. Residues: CSVEGDRGKNEKLFF.

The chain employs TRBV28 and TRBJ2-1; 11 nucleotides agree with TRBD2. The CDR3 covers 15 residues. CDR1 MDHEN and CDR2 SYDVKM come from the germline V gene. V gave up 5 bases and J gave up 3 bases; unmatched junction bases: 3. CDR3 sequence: CASSTLAGGYNEQFF. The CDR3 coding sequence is TGTGCCAGCAGTACCCTAGCGGGGGGCTACAATGAGCAGTTCTTC. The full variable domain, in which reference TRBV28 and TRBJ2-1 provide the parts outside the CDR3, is DVKVTQSSRYLVKRTGEKVFLECVQDMDHENMFWYRQDPGLGLRLIYFSYDVKMKEKGDIPEGYSVSREKKERFSLILESASTNQTSMYLCASSTLAGGYNEQFFGPGTRLTVL.

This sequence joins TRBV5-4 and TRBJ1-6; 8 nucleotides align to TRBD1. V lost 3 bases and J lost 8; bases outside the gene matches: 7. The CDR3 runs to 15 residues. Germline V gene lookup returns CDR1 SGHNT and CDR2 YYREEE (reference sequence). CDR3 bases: TGTGCCAGCAGCTCCCAGGGGGCTCGCGATTCACCCCTCCACTTT. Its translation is CASSSQGARDSPLHF.

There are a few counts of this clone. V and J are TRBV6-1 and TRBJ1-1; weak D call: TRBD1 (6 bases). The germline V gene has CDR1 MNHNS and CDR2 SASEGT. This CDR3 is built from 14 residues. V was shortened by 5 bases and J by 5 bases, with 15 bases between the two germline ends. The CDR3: CASSHETGSTEAFF. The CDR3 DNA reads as TGTGCCAGCAGTCATGAAACAGGGTCGACTGAAGCTTTCTTT.